These T cell receptor beta chains were read from a single sample in a study of blood T cell repertoires in COVID-19. TCRdb's table, derived via immunoSEQ multiplex PCR, lists solely in-frame clones and lacks some. Here the sample spans around 120,000 clones, around 80% being singletons. Input material: peripheral blood. Receptor source: a man older than 75 with active or convalescent COVID-19. Both conserved end residues are part of each CDR3. Fields, in order: clone size, V gene, D gene, J gene, CDR3 DNA, CDR3 protein. A D gene is named only where the DNA matches it firmly. Size is stated for part of the rows, as once, few or many counts, or as a class when the clone is expanded.

>.|TRBV6-1|TRBD2|TRBJ2-6
TGTGCCAGCAGTGAATATCTAGCGGGGGGAAGCTCTGGGGCCAACGTCCTGACTTTC
CASSEYLAGGSSGANVLTF
>.|TRBV5-1|.|TRBJ2-3
TGCGCCAGCACCGAGTACGGGTTCACAGATACGCAGTATTTT
CASTEYGFTDTQYF
>.|TRBV7-2|.|TRBJ1-2
TGTGCCAGCAGCGGACACAGTGGGGTTAACTATGGCTACACCTTC
CASSGHSGVNYGYTF
>.|TRBV6-1|TRBD1|TRBJ1-5
TGTGCCAGCAGTGAGGGGACAGGGAATAGCAATCAGCCCCAGCATTTT
CASSEGTGNSNQPQHF
>.|TRBV19|.|TRBJ2-6
TGTGCCAGTAAGGCGGGCTCTGGGGCCAACGTCCTGACTTTC
CASKAGSGANVLTF
>.|TRBV7-2|.|TRBJ1-3
TGTGCCAGCAGTATGACCGTTAGCTTCTCTGGAAACACCATATATTTT
CASSMTVSFSGNTIYF
>.|TRBV5-1|TRBD2|TRBJ2-7
TGCGCCAGCAGCTTGGCCCCAGCGGGGGCCTCCTACGAGCAGTACTTC
CASSLAPAGASYEQYF
>.|TRBV6-5|.|TRBJ1-1
TGTGCCAGCAGTCCCCCAGGGAGGGCTGAAGCTTTCTTT
CASSPPGRAEAFF
>.|TRBV6-6|.|TRBJ2-1
TGTGCCAGCAGGGATACTAGGTACAATGAGCAGTTCTTC
CASRDTRYNEQFF
>.|TRBV6-5|.|TRBJ2-3
TGTGCCAGCAGTTACGAGGTTTCCACAGATACGCAGTATTTT
CASSYEVSTDTQYF
>many|TRBV6-2/TRBV6-3|.|TRBJ2-2
TGTGCCAGCAGTTACCAGCAGGGTAACACCGGGGAGCTGTTTTTT
CASSYQQGNTGELFF
>.|TRBV5-1|TRBD1|TRBJ2-7
TGCGCCAGCAGCTTAGAAGCCGCGACAGGGGGCTACGAGCAGTACTTC
CASSLEAATGGYEQYF
>.|TRBV7-8|TRBD1|TRBJ1-1
TGTGCCAGCAGCGCCTGGGACAGCACTGAAGCTTTCTTT
CASSAWDSTEAFF
>.|TRBV19|TRBD1|TRBJ2-1
TGTGCCAGTAGGGAACAGGGGGCTATAGAATCCTACAATGAGCAGTTCTTC
CASREQGAIESYNEQFF
>.|TRBV10-3|.|TRBJ1-1
TGTGCCATCACTACACAACGGGAGAACACTGAAGCTTTCTTT
CAITTQRENTEAFF
>.|TRBV6-5|.|TRBJ2-5
TGTGCCAGCAGTCCCCCCGGGGAAGAGACCCAGTACTTC
CASSPPGEETQYF
>.|TRBV24-1|.|TRBJ2-6
TGTGCCACCAGCCCCGGACCGGGGCGGGAATCTGGGGCCAACGTCCTGACTTTC
CATSPGPGRESGANVLTF
>.|TRBV6-5|.|TRBJ1-6
TGTGCCAGCAGTTACTCGGAGGGATACTCACCCCTCCACTTT
CASSYSEGYSPLHF
>.|TRBV18|TRBD1|TRBJ1-4
TGTGCCAGCTCAGGTACCGGGACAGGGAATGAAAAACTGTTTTTT
CASSGTGTGNEKLFF
>.|TRBV7-6|TRBD2|TRBJ2-3
TGTGCCAGCAGCTCGGGACTAACCACAGACACGCAGTATTTT
CASSSGLTTDTQYF
>.|TRBV19|.|TRBJ2-3
TGTGCCAGTAGTATGCAGAGCACAGATACGCAGTATTTT
CASSMQSTDTQYF
>.|TRBV5-1|TRBD1|TRBJ1-3
TGCGCCAGCAGCTCCTTGGACAGGGGGCCAGGAAACACCATATATTTT
CASSSLDRGPGNTIYF
>.|TRBV6-4|.|TRBJ2-2
TGTGCCAGCAGTACCGGGACAACCGCGAACACCGGGGAGCTGTTTTTT
CASSTGTTANTGELFF
>.|TRBV7-3|TRBD2|TRBJ2-7
TGTGCCAGCCGTATAATGCCCCGACTAGCGGGGGATAGTTACGAGCAGTACTTC
CASRIMPRLAGDSYEQYF
>.|TRBV29-1|TRBD1|TRBJ2-3
TGCAGCGTAAGACAGGGGGTCACAGATACGCAGTATTTT
CSVRQGVTDTQYF
>.|TRBV9|TRBD1|TRBJ1-4
TGTGCCAGCAGCCTAGGACAGGGGAGTAATGAAAAACTGTTTTTT
CASSLGQGSNEKLFF
>.|TRBV29-1|TRBD2|TRBJ2-3
TGCAGCGTTGAGCGTGGGACTAGCGGGGGGCTGGATACGCAGTATTTT
CSVERGTSGGLDTQYF
>once|TRBV6-5|.|TRBJ1-2
TGTGCCAGCAGCCGAAGACAGACTCCTAACTATGGCTACACCTTC
CASSRRQTPNYGYTF
>.|TRBV10-3|TRBD1|TRBJ1-5
TGTGCCACACAGGGGATAAGCAATCAGCCCCAGCATTTT
CATQGISNQPQHF
>.|TRBV27|TRBD2|TRBJ2-5
TGTGCCAGCAGTTACAGCGGGGGGGCGGAGACCCAGTACTTC
CASSYSGGAETQYF
>.|TRBV7-2|TRBD1|TRBJ2-7
TGTGCCAGCAGCCCCACAGTGGACAGGACCTACGAGCAGTACTTC
CASSPTVDRTYEQYF
>.|TRBV14|TRBD1|TRBJ1-6
TGTGCCAGCAGCTGGACAGGGGGCACGGGATCACCCCTCCACTTT
CASSWTGGTGSPLHF
>.|TRBV7-2|.|TRBJ2-5
TGTGCCAGCAGCTCCCTAAGCGTAGAGACCCAGTACTTC
CASSSLSVETQYF
>.|TRBV29-1|TRBD1|TRBJ2-2
TGCAGCGAGTCGACCTCCGGGACAGGGAACACCGGGGAGCTGTTTTTT
CSESTSGTGNTGELFF
>.|TRBV5-1|TRBD2|TRBJ2-1
TGCGCCAGCAGCTTAGGACTAGCGGTGGTGGGGGAGCAGTTCTTC
CASSLGLAVVGEQFF
>.|TRBV6-5|TRBD1|TRBJ1-1
TGTGCCAGCAGTTACTCGACAGGGGTTGGGGACACTGAAGCTTTCTTT
CASSYSTGVGDTEAFF
>once|TRBV11-3|.|TRBJ1-3
TGTGCCAGCAGCTTATCTAGTGGAAACACCATATATTTT
CASSLSSGNTIYF
>.|TRBV15|.|TRBJ1-6
TGTGCCACCAGCCAATACAGACAGAATAATTCACCCCTCCACTTT
CATSQYRQNNSPLHF
>.|TRBV7-3|.|TRBJ2-7
TGTGCCAGCAGCCGGGGGACAGCCAACGGAGGCGAGCAGTACTTC
CASSRGTANGGEQYF
>.|TRBV4-3|.|TRBJ2-3
TGCGCCAGCAGCCTCATGGGCGGGGACCTCACAGATACGCAGTATTTT
CASSLMGGDLTDTQYF
>.|TRBV15|.|TRBJ2-6
TGTGCCACCAGCAGAGGGGCCCCTGGGGCCAACGTCCTGACTTTC
CATSRGAPGANVLTF
>.|TRBV6-2/TRBV6-3|TRBD1|TRBJ1-5
TGTGCCAGCAGTTCCCCAGGCGGGACAGCCCCCCAGCATTTT
CASSSPGGTAPQHF
>.|TRBV4-2|.|TRBJ1-2
TGTGCCAGCAGCCAAGAGAACCAGGAGGAAGGCTACACCTTC
CASSQENQEEGYTF
>.|TRBV11-2|.|TRBJ1-1
TGTGCCAGCAGCTTAGTTGGGCAGGTGAACACTGAAGCTTTCTTT
CASSLVGQVNTEAFF
>.|TRBV5-1|.|TRBJ1-4
TGCGCCAGCAGCTCGGACATATATAATGAAAAACTGTTTTTT
CASSSDIYNEKLFF
>.|TRBV7-2|.|TRBJ1-3
TGTGCCAGCAGTCCGACAGCGAGCTCTGGAAACACCATATATTTT
CASSPTASSGNTIYF
>.|TRBV5-4|TRBD1|TRBJ1-2
TGTGCCAGCAGCTCGACAGGGGACTATGGCTACACCTTC
CASSSTGDYGYTF
>.|TRBV7-2|.|TRBJ1-4
TGTGCCAGCAGCCCGGGGGTGGACTTCGGGAGTGAAAAACTGTTTTTT
CASSPGVDFGSEKLFF
>.|TRBV10-3|.|TRBJ2-3
TGTGCCATCAGTGAGGGGGCCGAACGGACAGATACGCAGTATTTT
CAISEGAERTDTQYF
>.|TRBV9|TRBD2|TRBJ2-5
TGTGCCAGCAGCGTAGGGCCTAGCGGGGTAGAGACCCAGTACTTC
CASSVGPSGVETQYF
>.|TRBV2|.|TRBJ2-3
TGTGCCAGCAGTATCGACACCCGGGGATCAGATACGCAGTATTTT
CASSIDTRGSDTQYF
>.|TRBV9|.|TRBJ2-2
TGTGCCAGCAGCGTAGTGGGTCAGGGCGGCGGGGAGCTGTTTTTT
CASSVVGQGGGELFF